The next 13 T cell receptor beta chains were all read from a single sample in a study of Ad26.COV2.S vaccination and SARS-CoV-2 variants. Using immunoSEQ multiplex PCR, the repertoire was profiled, and TCRdb retains in-frame clones only, with some absent. The sample consists of hundreds of thousands of clones, approximately 86% of them appearing once. Treatment: 15 to 20 received Ad26.COV2.S at low or high dose, single or two shots; several received placebo; per-sample allocation not given. Collection of samples fell on day 63 after the first vaccine or placebo injection. The source was peripheral blood, collected in a trial of Ad26.COV2.S vaccine versus placebo. All receptors come from a person between 18 and 59 years old who received the Ad26.COV2.S COVID-19 vaccine or a placebo.

This clone was observed a handful of times. This chain uses TRBV6-1 with TRBJ1-6, with D hard to call. The germline V gene encodes CDR1 MNHNS and CDR2 SASEGT. The V gene lost 3 bases and the J gene lost 5 bases, with 14 bases spanning the gap. The CDR3 consists of 16 residues. CDR3 sequence (DNA): TGTGCCAGCAGTGAGACTTCCCGCTGGGATAATTCACCCCTCCACTTT. It translates to CASSETSRWDNSPLHF.

J is TRBJ2-1 and V is TRBV7-8, with 7 positions matching TRBD1. This CDR3 has 14 amino acids. Germline-derived CDR1 and CDR2 are SGHVS and FQNEAQ. The junction had 5 bases not matched to a gene; V was cut back by 5 bases and J by 4 bases. The CDR3 is CASSPDRAYNEQFF. The CDR3 bases are TGTGCCAGCAGCCCCGACAGGGCATACAATGAGCAGTTCTTC.

The V call is TRBV27, the J call TRBJ2-1; TRBD2 is a possible D gene (6 bases). The CDR3 loop spans 14 amino acids. CDR1 and CDR2 from the germline V gene are MNHEY and SMNVEV (reference sequence). V was shortened by 3 bases and J by 7 bases, with 13 bases between the two germline ends. CDR3 DNA: TGTGCCAGCAGTTTTTACGGGAGTAAGAATGAGCAGTTCTTC. It yields the protein CASSFYGSKNEQFF.

The chain combines TRBV7-9 with TRBJ2-1, with 8 bases identical to TRBD2. Per the germline V gene, CDR1 is SEHNR and CDR2 is FQNEAQ (reference sequence). The CDR3 is 13 amino acids. Trimming took 6 bases from V and 7 from J; bases not matched to a gene: 5. As DNA, the CDR3 is TGTGCCAGCAGAGCTAGCGGGTCAAATGAGCAGTTCTTC. Translation gives CASRASGSNEQFF. Looking up the rest from reference TRBV7-9 and TRBJ2-1 gives the full variable domain: DTGVSQNPRHKITKRGQNVTFRCDPISEHNRLYWYRQTLGQGPEFLTYFQNEAQLEKSRLLSDRFSAERPKGSFSTLEIQRTEQGDSAMYLCASRASGSNEQFFGPGTRLTVL.

The V and J genes are TRBV6-2 or TRBV6-3 and TRBJ2-7; a weak D match, TRBD1 (6 bases). The CDR3 is made up of 16 amino acids. Trimming left V 0 bases short and J 3 bases short, with 15 bases between. Germline values: CDR1 MNHEY, CDR2 SVGEGT. The CDR3 bases are TGTGCCAGCAGTTACTCTATAACAGGGAATAACTACGAGCAGTACTTC. Its protein is CASSYSITGNNYEQYF.

The V gene is TRBV2, the J gene TRBJ1-1, with TRBD1 as a possible D gene (5 bases). CDR1 SNHLY and CDR2 FYNNEI come from the germline V gene. Trimming removed 11 bases from V and 5 bases from J, with 12 bases in between. This CDR3 has 11 amino acids. Here the CDR3 reads CAGGRGTEAFF. The DNA for the CDR3 is TGTGCCGGGGGGAGAGGGACTGAAGCTTTCTTT. Full variable domain (outside the CDR3, taken from reference TRBV2 and TRBJ1-1): EPEVTQTPSHQVTQMGQEVILRCVPISNHLYFYWYRQILGQKVEFLVSFYNNEISEKSEIFDDQFSVERPDGSNFTLKIRSTKLEDSAMYFCAGGRGTEAFFGQGTRLTVV.

V is TRBV19 and J is TRBJ2-1; 10 positions match TRBD2. V lost 1 base to trimming and J lost 2 bases; unmatched junction nucleotides: 2. In germline, CDR1 is LNHDA, CDR2 SQIVND (reference sequence). The CDR3 consists of 16 residues. The CDR3 DNA reads TGTGCCAGTAGTATAGTAAGCGGGAGGGCCTACAATGAGCAGTTCTTC. It yields the protein CASSIVSGRAYNEQFF.

The table lists this clone with a count of one. The chain links TRBV14 to TRBJ1-1; maybe TRBD1 (6 bases). There are 14 residues in the CDR3. Trimming cost V 4 bases and J 4 bases, with 13 bases left between them. Germline assignment: CDR1 SGHDN and CDR2 FVKESK. CDR3 in amino acids: CASSLQRGGTEAFF. The CDR3, as DNA: TGTGCCAGCAGCCTACAAAGGGGGGGCACTGAAGCTTTCTTT.

The rearrangement links TRBV21-1 to TRBJ1-1. TRBV21-1 is designated a pseudogene. The CDR3 has 16 amino acids. The CDR3 sequence is CASSKGQDGMNTEAFF. CDR3 sequence (DNA): TGTGCCAGCAGCAAAGGGCAGGACGGAATGAACACTGAAGCTTTCTTT.

This chain links TRBV28 with TRBJ2-7; 7 bases align to TRBD1. CDR1 is MDHEN, CDR2 SYDVKM, per germline. The CDR3 length is 15 residues. The V segment lost 5 bases and the J segment 4 bases; nucleotides outside the gene matches: 11. The CDR3 DNA is TGTGCCAGCAGTCGAACACCGGGACAGTCATACGAGCAGTACTTC. This codes for CASSRTPGQSYEQYF.

The chain couples TRBV7-2 to TRBJ2-1; the D is unclear. Germline V gives CDR1 SGHTA, CDR2 FQGNSA. Trimming removed 4 bases from V and 9 bases from J, with 13 bases in between. This CDR3 is 13 amino acids long. CDR3 in amino acids: CASSWSSEVEQFF. The CDR3 DNA sequence: TGTGCCAGCAGCTGGTCAAGTGAGGTTGAGCAGTTCTTC.

The chain has TRBV28 and TRBJ1-2; 10 bases are shared with TRBD1. This CDR3 is 16 amino acids long. With V trimmed by 4 bases and J by 5 bases, 10 bases remained unmatched. Germline assignment: CDR1 MDHEN and CDR2 SYDVKM. This CDR3 is CASSSFRDRGIYGYTF. As DNA, the CDR3 is TGTGCCAGCAGTTCCTTCCGGGACAGGGGAATATATGGCTACACCTTC.

The chain carries TRBV19 and TRBJ1-2; unclear D gene. The V end was cut by 4 bases, the J end by 5 bases, with 14 bases between. The CDR3 runs 14 residues. The germline gives CDR1 LNHDA, CDR2 SQIVND (reference sequence). The DNA for the CDR3 is TGTGCCAGTAGTAAGGACCGCGACTGGTATGGCTACACCTTC. Residues: CASSKDRDWYGYTF.